The T cell receptor (beta chain) under discussion was sequenced for a study of CD8+CD57+ T cells in acquired aplastic anemia. Across the whole study: Sorted CD4+ and CD8+ cells gave a mean 3.2 ug DNA, range about 0.19 to 27.4 ug. There were some 11 million reads, on average, for CD4+ cells from healthy donors.

Trimming took 0 bases from V and 5 from J; bases not matched to a gene: 12. The CDR3 runs to 17 residues. Germline V gene data show CDR1 as MNHEY and CDR2 as SVGEGT. Both TCR beta VDJ combination and CDR3 sequence profiling were carried out. Genomic DNA was the template for this profiling. TCRdb passed the reads through MiXCR, listing each CDR3 protein once. The sample contains approximately 81,000 distinct CDR3 sequences, 40% to 55% of which appear only once. General study points: Patients versus controls showed no significant CD8+ Simpson's diversity difference.

This clonotype appeared a few times. Its matching antigen is unknown. V is TRBV6-2 or TRBV6-3 and J is TRBJ2-5; 7 positions agree with TRBD2. The sample taken for sequencing was sorted CD4+, CD8+, or CD8+CD57+ T cells (not recorded which) from PBMCs. The origin of this receptor is a human donor in good health, serving as a control. CDR3 residues: CASSYSLAAPNWETQYF. In DNA, the CDR3 is TGTGCCAGCAGTTACTCGCTAGCGGCACCAAATTGGGAGACCCAGTACTTC.